A selection of T cell receptor beta chains follows, all from one sample in a study of shared clonotypes between healthy human individuals. Data came from immunoSEQ multiplex PCR; TCRdb stores just in-frame clones and leaves some out. Altogether under 650,000 clones are present, 90% to 97% being singletons, with the ten largest covering about 0.064%. Material for sequencing was naive CD4+ T cells sorted from blood. The receptor source for this set is a woman aged 25 to 45 in good health. Each CDR3 is given with its conserved first and last residue. A D gene is named only where the DNA matches it firmly. Clone sizes are given selectively: once, few, many, or a class where the clone is expanded.

d_call clone_size j_call v_call cdr3_aa cdr3_nt
TRBD2 . TRBJ2-7 TRBV28 CASSLIGTGGRHEQYF TGTGCCAGCAGTTTAATTGGTACGGGAGGCCGGCACGAGCAGTACTTC
TRBD2 . TRBJ2-5 TRBV7-2 CASSFAGGPETQYF TGTGCCAGCAGCTTTGCGGGAGGGCCGGAGACCCAGTACTTC
. . TRBJ1-1 TRBV2 CASTPSGTYTEAFF TGTGCCAGCACCCCATCGGGGACATACACTGAAGCTTTCTTT
. . TRBJ2-7 TRBV7-2 CASTVAVGTYEQYF TGTGCCAGCACCGTAGCCGTAGGGACCTACGAGCAGTACTTC
. . TRBJ1-5 TRBV4-1 CASSQDRGAQPQHF TGCGCCAGCAGCCAAGATAGAGGGGCTCAGCCCCAGCATTTT
. . TRBJ2-1 TRBV7-6 CASSFTGSSYNEQFF TGTGCCAGCAGCTTCACAGGTTCCTCCTACAATGAGCAGTTCTTC
TRBD2 . TRBJ2-7 TRBV7-9 CASSSGLAGGGNYEQYF TGTGCCAGCAGCTCGGGACTAGCGGGAGGTGGCAACTACGAGCAGTACTTC
TRBD1 . TRBJ1-1 TRBV5-1 CASSLVGQGAQGAFF TGCGCCAGCAGCTTGGTGGGACAGGGGGCCCAAGGGGCTTTCTTT
. . TRBJ2-5 TRBV7-2 CASSFDRAYLREQYF TGTGCCAGCAGCTTCGATAGGGCTTATCTACGGGAGCAGTACTTC
. . TRBJ1-2 TRBV30 CAGLGRGYGYTF TGTGCTGGATTGGGGCGAGGGTATGGCTACACCTTC
. . TRBJ1-1 TRBV6-4 CASRSAPLNTEAFF TGTGCCAGCCGAAGTGCCCCTCTGAACACTGAAGCTTTCTTT
. . TRBJ1-2 TRBV28 CASSSPQGSSGYGYTF TGTGCCAGCAGTTCTCCGCAGGGGTCGAGTGGGTATGGCTACACCTTC
. . TRBJ2-1 TRBV28 CASSHPSNEQFF TGTGCCAGCAGTCACCCCAGCAATGAGCAGTTCTTC
TRBD1 . TRBJ2-7 TRBV10-3 CAISSGTGSYEQYF TGTGCCATCAGCTCCGGGACAGGCTCCTACGAGCAGTACTTC
. . TRBJ1-4 TRBV11-2 CASSLGRKAWGEKLFF TGTGCCAGCAGCTTAGGGCGTAAGGCTTGGGGTGAAAAACTGTTTTTT
. . TRBJ2-5 TRBV29-1 CSATGARRTQYF TGCAGCGCTACCGGGGCCAGGAGGACCCAGTACTTC
TRBD1 . TRBJ2-2 TRBV5-6 CASSSLGTGEAGELFF TGTGCCAGCAGTTCCTTGGGGACAGGGGAGGCCGGGGAGCTGTTTTTT
TRBD2 . TRBJ2-1 TRBV11-3 CASSLGTSGRVGEQFF TGTGCCAGCAGCTTAGGGACTAGCGGGAGGGTGGGTGAGCAGTTCTTC
. . TRBJ2-7 TRBV4-1 CASSRTGTYEQYF TGCGCCAGCAGCCGCACAGGGACCTACGAGCAGTACTTC
TRBD2 . TRBJ2-5 TRBV7-9 CASSRLAGDRETQYF TGTGCCAGCAGCCGACTAGCGGGAGATCGGGAGACCCAGTACTTC
. . TRBJ1-5 TRBV9 CASSRGNQPQHF TGTGCCAGCAGCAGAGGTAATCAGCCCCAGCATTTT
. . TRBJ2-5 TRBV5-4 CASSLLGSGSQETQYF TGTGCCAGCAGCCTGCTTGGGTCTGGGTCCCAAGAGACCCAGTACTTC
TRBD1 . TRBJ2-5 TRBV5-8 CAAADRASETQYF TGTGCAGCCGCCGACAGGGCAAGTGAGACCCAGTACTTC
TRBD1 . TRBJ1-5 TRBV6-6 CASSYRDRGHQPQHF TGTGCCAGCAGCTACCGGGACAGGGGGCACCAGCCCCAGCATTTT
TRBD2 . TRBJ2-1 TRBV5-1 CASSLELSLAREGEQFF TGCGCCAGCAGCTTGGAACTGTCCCTAGCGAGGGAGGGGGAGCAGTTCTTC
. . TRBJ2-7 TRBV28 CASTNGKPYEQYF TGTGCCAGCACGAACGGGAAACCCTACGAGCAGTACTTC
TRBD1 . TRBJ2-7 TRBV10-1 CASSESSRTGESYEQYF TGCGCCAGCAGTGAGTCGTCCAGGACAGGGGAATCCTACGAGCAGTACTTC
. . TRBJ2-7 TRBV27 CASSRRPF TGTGCCAGCAGTCGCCGCCCCTTC
TRBD2 . TRBJ2-7 TRBV11-2 CASSLSWGGLTYEQYF TGTGCCAGCAGCTTAAGTTGGGGAGGGCTGACCTACGAGCAGTACTTC
. . TRBJ2-7 TRBV28 CASSTTTVSYEQYF TGTGCCAGCAGCACCACGACAGTCTCCTACGAGCAGTACTTC
TRBD2 . TRBJ2-3 TRBV28 CASSLGGVDTQYF TGTGCCAGCAGTTTGGGAGGGGTAGATACGCAGTATTTT
TRBD1 . TRBJ1-1 TRBV10-2 CASKRQGRTEAFF TGCGCCAGCAAAAGACAGGGGCGGACTGAAGCTTTCTTT
TRBD1 . TRBJ2-7 TRBV5-4 CASSSGTGGLEQYF TGTGCCAGCAGCTCTGGGACAGGCGGTTTGGAGCAGTACTTC
TRBD1 once TRBJ1-4 TRBV5-4 CASSLLGQGATNEKLFF TGTGCCAGCAGCTTGTTGGGACAGGGGGCCACTAATGAAAAACTGTTTTTT
TRBD1 . TRBJ1-2 TRBV6-6 CASSYSTGERYGYTF TGTGCCAGCAGTTACTCGACAGGGGAGCGCTATGGCTACACCTTC
. . TRBJ2-1 TRBV9 CASSVAGGASYNEQFF TGTGCCAGCAGCGTAGCTGGGGGGGCGTCCTACAATGAGCAGTTCTTC
TRBD2 . TRBJ2-7 TRBV11-2 CASSYTGTSHYEQYF TGTGCCAGCAGCTACACCGGGACTAGCCACTACGAGCAGTACTTC
. . TRBJ1-1 TRBV11-2 CASSRFPGHNTEAFF TGTGCCAGCAGCCGATTTCCGGGACACAACACTGAAGCTTTCTTT
. . TRBJ1-5 TRBV5-1 CASRLGTNQPQHF TGCGCCAGCAGACTCGGGACCAATCAGCCCCAGCATTTT
TRBD1 once TRBJ2-1 TRBV11-2 CASSPGTGSYNEQFF TGTGCCAGCAGCCCCGGGACAGGGTCCTACAATGAGCAGTTCTTC
. . TRBJ2-7 TRBV27 CASSLGGPGLAYEQYF TGTGCCAGCAGTCTTGGGGGGCCGGGACTGGCCTACGAGCAGTACTTC
. . TRBJ2-3 TRBV2 CASRSSDTDTQYF TGTGCCAGCAGGTCTAGCGACACAGATACGCAGTATTTT
. . TRBJ1-2 TRBV6-1 CASSENVWADLYGYTF TGTGCCAGCAGTGAAAATGTGTGGGCCGACCTATACGGCTACACCTTC
. . TRBJ1-2 TRBV7-3 CASSDPARTNYGYTF TGTGCCAGCAGCGACCCGGCCAGAACTAACTATGGCTACACCTTC
TRBD1 . TRBJ2-7 TRBV30 CAWNLQGAAYEQYF TGTGCCTGGAACTTACAGGGGGCGGCCTACGAGCAGTACTTC
. . TRBJ1-1 TRBV5-1 CASSPTNGEAFF TGCGCCAGCAGTCCGACGAACGGGGAAGCTTTCTTT
. . TRBJ2-3 TRBV10-1 CASSDRTYTDTQYF TGCGCCAGCTCCGACAGAACTTACACAGATACGCAGTATTTT
TRBD1 . TRBJ1-5 TRBV27 CASSLNRGTQPQHF TGTGCCAGCAGTTTAAACAGGGGGACTCAGCCCCAGCATTTT
TRBD2 . TRBJ2-1 TRBV6-5 CASRPGTSGQQFF TGTGCCAGCAGGCCGGGGACTAGCGGACAGCAGTTCTTC
. . TRBJ2-2 TRBV28 CASRPIVKARTGELFF TGTGCCAGCAGGCCTATAGTAAAGGCGCGAACCGGGGAGCTGTTTTTT
. . TRBJ2-7 TRBV30 CAWSSHPYEQYF TGTGCCTGGAGTTCCCATCCCTACGAGCAGTACTTC
TRBD1 . TRBJ2-1 TRBV7-9 CASSSRWDRRSSYNEQFF TGTGCCAGCAGTTCAAGGTGGGACAGGCGTTCCTCCTACAATGAGCAGTTCTTC
. . TRBJ2-6 TRBV15 CATSREGGLRGANVLTF TGTGCCACCAGCAGAGAAGGAGGGTTACGTGGGGCCAACGTCCTGACTTTC
TRBD1 . TRBJ2-2 TRBV18 CASSAWTGTENTGELFF TGTGCCAGCTCAGCGTGGACCGGGACAGAGAACACCGGGGAGCTGTTTTTT